The 13 T cell receptor beta chains given below trace back to one sample, sequenced in a study of technical replicates of blood from a few donors. Sequenced by immunoSEQ multiplex PCR; TCRdb stores in-frame clones only, minus some. The repertoire includes about 100,000 clones, 85% to 95% of them detected once, and approximately 0.24% sits in the top ten. The specimen sequenced was T cells isolated from PBMCs. These receptors all come from a human donor in good health.

This sequence joins TRBV29-1 and TRBJ1-1; no reliable D call. CDR1 SQVTM and CDR2 ANQGSEA come from the germline V gene. The CDR3 runs 11 residues. The CDR3 sequence is CTEREGTEAFF. CDR3 DNA sequence: TGCACCGAGAGGGAGGGCACTGAAGCTTTCTTT.

The chain is built from TRBV5-1 and TRBJ1-1; possibly TRBD1 for D (6 bases). Germline V gene lookup returns CDR1 SGHRS and CDR2 YFSETQ. The CDR3 length is 13 residues. The germline V and J ends were trimmed by 0 bases and 6 bases, with 9 bases remaining between them. CDR3 region: CASSLGTAAEAFF. For the CDR3, the DNA is TGCGCCAGCAGCTTGGGGACAGCGGCTGAAGCTTTCTTT.

The chain has TRBV19 and TRBJ2-7; no definite D call. The CDR3 runs 15 residues. Germline CDR1 reads LNHDA; CDR2 reads SQIVND (reference sequence). V lost 0 bases to trimming and J lost 2 bases, with 11 bases between them. CDR3 region: CASSIDPVGAYEQYF. Here the CDR3 DNA reads TGTGCCAGTAGTATAGATCCTGTCGGTGCCTACGAGCAGTACTTC.

The chain joins TRBV2 to TRBJ1-5; a weak D match, TRBD1 (5 bases). Trimming took off 5 bases at V and 10 bases at J, with 15 bases between the two ends. CDR1 is SNHLY and CDR2 is FYNNEI in the germline V gene. This CDR3 region has 13 residues. Written as DNA, the CDR3 is TGTGCCAGCAGTCTACAGGCGTTGCAACCCCAGCATTTT. This translates into CASSLQALQPQHF.

The rearrangement joins TRBV16 to TRBJ1-4, with 8 bases identical to TRBD1. The CDR3 totals 15 residues. Germline V gene sequence: CDR1 KGHSY, CDR2 FQNENV. J gave up 7 bases and V 4 bases, and 8 bases lay outside the gene matches. CDR3 nucleotides: TGTGCCAGCAGCCCGACAGGGGCTTTTCGTGAAAAACTGTTTTTT. It translates to CASSPTGAFREKLFF.

The chain employs TRBV28 and TRBJ2-7, with 10 bases identical to TRBD1. Germline V gene data show CDR1 as MDHEN and CDR2 as SYDVKM. The V gene end was trimmed by 3 bases and the J gene end by 2 bases; junction bases not matched to a gene: 4. The CDR3 has 15 amino acids. CDR3 in DNA: TGTGCCAGCAGTTTGCGAGACAGGGGGCCCTACGAGCAGTACTTC. This codes for CASSLRDRGPYEQYF. Combining the CDR3 with reference TRBV28 and TRBJ2-7 gives the whole variable domain DVKVTQSSRYLVKRTGEKVFLECVQDMDHENMFWYRQDPGLGLRLIYFSYDVKMKEKGDIPEGYSVSREKKERFSLILESASTNQTSMYLCASSLRDRGPYEQYFGPGTRLTVT.

The CDR3 spells CASSSQGLVQETQYF. In DNA form, the CDR3 reads TGTGCCAGCAGCTCTCAGGGACTAGTCCAAGAGACCCAGTACTTC. The V and J genes are TRBV6-1 and TRBJ2-5, with 8 bases that match TRBD2. Germline trimming cut 6 bases from V and 1 base from J; bases unmatched to any gene: 7. This CDR3 contains 15 residues. Per the germline V gene, CDR1 is MNHNS and CDR2 is SASEGT.

CDR3 loop: CASWLAGGGNEQFF. The CDR3 DNA is TGTGCCAGCTGGTTAGCGGGGGGGGGCAATGAGCAGTTCTTC. V gene TRBV6-5 combines with J gene TRBJ2-1, with 11 positions matching TRBD2. Germline V gene data show CDR1 as MNHEY and CDR2 as SVGAGI. CDR3 length: 14 residues. Trimming cost V 8 bases and J 6 bases; bases outside gene matches: 6.

This clone appeared a few times. This sequence joins TRBV19 and TRBJ2-7; 8 nucleotides line up with TRBD1. The V segment lost 6 bases and the J segment 4 bases; nucleotides outside the gene matches: 11. Germline CDR1 LNHDA, CDR2 SQIVND (reference sequence). CDR3 length equals 15 residues. This chain's CDR3 is CASSQDRGGGYEQYF. Here the CDR3 DNA reads TGTGCCAGTAGCCAAGACAGGGGCGGTGGGTACGAGCAGTACTTC.

This rearrangement joins TRBV2 to TRBJ2-2, with D possibly matching TRBD1 (5 bases). The CDR3 spans 15 residues. CDR1 SNHLY and CDR2 FYNNEI come from the germline V gene. V was trimmed by 2 bases and J by 1 base, leaving 8 bases between them. DNA of the CDR3: TGTGCCAGCAGTGAAAGGCAGGGGAACACCGGGGAGCTGTTTTTT. The encoded protein is CASSERQGNTGELFF.

The chain carries TRBV15 and TRBJ2-5, with 7 bases matching TRBD1. Trimming cost V 5 bases and J 4 bases; bases outside gene matches: 10. CDR3 length: 15 amino acids. CDR1 and CDR2 (germline): LNHNV, YYDKDF (reference sequence). CDR3 nucleotide sequence: TGTGCCACCAGCGCCCGGGACAGCACCTTAGAGACCCAGTACTTC. This codes for CATSARDSTLETQYF. Together with reference TRBV15 and TRBJ2-5, the CDR3 gives the full variable domain: DAMVIQNPRYQVTQFGKPVTLSCSQTLNHNVMYWYQQKSSQAPKLLFHYYDKDFNNEADTPDNFQSRRPNTSFCFLDIRSPGLGDTAMYLCATSARDSTLETQYFGPGTRLLVL.

The J gene is TRBJ2-1, the V gene TRBV19, with TRBD2 as a possible D gene (6 bases). V lost 9 bases and J lost 2, with 11 bases in between. Germline-derived CDR1 and CDR2 are LNHDA and SQIVND (reference sequence). The CDR3 totals 13 residues. CDR3 region: CASNGGAYNEQFF. CDR3 in DNA: TGTGCCAGCAACGGGGGAGCCTACAATGAGCAGTTCTTC.

The rearrangement links TRBV27 to TRBJ1-2; no clear D. Per germline, CDR1 MNHEY and CDR2 SMNVEV (reference sequence). The length of the CDR3 is 14 residues. Trimming took 5 bases from V and 3 from J, leaving 13 bases between them. CDR3 sequence: CASSITGSYYGYTF. For the CDR3, the DNA is TGTGCCAGCAGTATAACCGGGTCCTACTATGGCTACACCTTC.